A single sample is the source of the 14 T cell receptor beta chains below, sequenced in a study of blood T cell repertoires in COVID-19. Method: immunoSEQ multiplex PCR; TCRdb's copy keeps in-frame clones and lacks some. The profile shows approximately 120,000 clones, around 82% of them singletons. The source material was peripheral blood. The receptors come from a man between 25 and 39 years old with COVID-19, enrolled during active disease.

This rearrangement joins TRBV4-1 to TRBJ2-3; 7 positions match TRBD2. The CDR3 has 15 residues. The V and J ends lost 4 bases and 0 bases, in that order; junction bases with no gene match: 4. Germline V gene lookup returns CDR1 MGHRA and CDR2 YSYEKL. The CDR3 coding sequence is TGCGCCAGCAGCCCCAGCGGGACTAGCACAGATACGCAGTATTTT. This encodes CASSPSGTSTDTQYF.

This clone was seen only a few times. This chain uses TRBV7-6 with TRBJ2-1, with TRBD1 identical over 8 bases. The V gene's germline CDR1 is SGHVS and CDR2 FNYEAQ. J was trimmed by 4 bases and V by 3 bases; bases with no gene match: 5. The CDR3 consists of 15 residues. CDR3 nucleotide sequence: TGTGCCAGCAGCTTCCTCAGGGGGCTTTACAATGAGCAGTTCTTC. Translation: CASSFLRGLYNEQFF.

The CDR3 loop is CASSQALQVSVQETQYF. Written as DNA, the CDR3 is TGTGCCAGCAGCCAAGCCCTCCAAGTTTCAGTCCAAGAGACCCAGTACTTC. The V and J genes are TRBV14 and TRBJ2-5; D not certain. The V end was cut by 1 base, the J end by 1 base, with 16 bases between. The length of the CDR3 is 17 residues. Per germline, CDR1 SGHDN and CDR2 FVKESK.

This sequence joins TRBV29-1 and TRBJ1-1; D ambiguous. With 4 bases removed from V and 6 bases from J, the gap between germline ends came to 27 bases. CDR3 size: 17 residues. Germline V gives CDR1 SQVTM, CDR2 ANQGSEA. Written as DNA, the CDR3 is TGCAGCGTTGTAGCTTCCCTCTCCCTAATCCTTAACGCTGAAGCTTTCTTT. Translated: CSVVASLSLILNAEAFF.

The chain has TRBV24-1 and TRBJ2-1, with 16 bases identical to TRBD2. Trimming at V came to 9 bases and at J to 2 bases, leaving 15 bases not matched to a gene. This CDR3 is built from 20 residues. Germline values: CDR1 KGHDR, CDR2 SFDVKD. The CDR3 is CATSRAGTSGRAVAYNEQFF. The CDR3 DNA reads TGTGCCACCTCCCGAGCCGGGACTAGCGGGAGGGCCGTGGCCTACAATGAGCAGTTCTTC.

The J gene is TRBJ2-6, the V gene TRBV10-1, with 8 bases matching TRBD1. The CDR3 sequence is 15 residues long. Germline V CDR1 and CDR2: WNHNN, SYGVQD (reference sequence). The trim removed 4 bases at V and 9 bases at J, leaving 8 bases unmatched. CDR3 DNA: TGCGCCAGCAGTGGAGGGACAGGCGGTGACAACGTCCTGACTTTC. This encodes CASSGGTGGDNVLTF.

This clone showed up just a few times. V and J are TRBV2 and TRBJ1-2; 7 nucleotides agree with TRBD1. The CDR3 covers 13 residues. Germline CDR1 reads SNHLY; CDR2 reads FYNNEI. V lost 5 bases to trimming and J lost 8 bases; unmatched junction nucleotides: 8. CDR3 amino acids: CASSPDRERGYTF. CDR3 coding DNA: TGTGCCAGCAGTCCCGACAGGGAGAGGGGCTACACCTTC. The full variable domain, in which reference TRBV2 and TRBJ1-2 provide the parts outside the CDR3, is EPEVTQTPSHQVTQMGQEVILRCVPISNHLYFYWYRQILGQKVEFLVSFYNNEISEKSEIFDDQFSVERPDGSNFTLKIRSTKLEDSAMYFCASSPDRERGYTFGSGTRLTVV.

This clone was seen only once. This chain uses TRBV27 with TRBJ2-1; 12 nucleotides agree with TRBD2. Germline V gene sequence: CDR1 MNHEY, CDR2 SMNVEV (reference sequence). Trimming removed 0 bases from V and 0 bases from J; junction bases left unmatched: 9. The length of the CDR3 is 20 residues. The CDR3 nucleotides are TGTGCCAGCAGTTTATCCCCCCGGACTAGCGGGGCTCCCTCCTACAATGAGCAGTTCTTC. Translation: CASSLSPRTSGAPSYNEQFF.

This chain joins TRBV5-1 and TRBJ1-4; 10 bases are a match to TRBD1. J was trimmed by 8 bases and V by 4 bases; bases with no gene match: 17. Germline V gives CDR1 SGHRS, CDR2 YFSETQ. The CDR3 has 18 residues. The CDR3 DNA is TGCGCCAGCAGCGCACGAGGACAGGGGGTGCGAACCCGCGAAAAACTGTTTTTT. Protein sequence: CASSARGQGVRTREKLFF.

This clone was seen a single time. This chain uses TRBV10-3 with TRBJ2-3; TRBD1 matches 7 bases. This CDR3 spans 14 amino acids. The V segment lost 8 bases and the J segment 0 bases; nucleotides outside the gene matches: 5. Germline V CDR1 and CDR2: ENHRY, SYGVKD. The CDR3 region has the DNA TGTGCCATCCTCCGGGACAGAAGCACAGATACGCAGTATTTT. It codes for CAILRDRSTDTQYF.

V and J are TRBV28 and TRBJ2-7; TRBD1 aligns across 7 bases. V lost 6 bases, J lost 3 bases, and 5 bases stayed unmatched. The CDR3 sequence is 13 residues long. CDR1 and CDR2 (germline): MDHEN, SYDVKM. CDR3 region: CASRGQDRYEQYF. As DNA, the CDR3 is TGTGCCAGCAGAGGACAGGACCGCTACGAGCAGTACTTC.

The chain is built from TRBV6-5 and TRBJ1-1; D gene unclear. The V gene lost 5 bases and the J gene lost 3 bases, with 10 bases spanning the gap. Germline V lookup: CDR1 MNHEY, CDR2 SVGAGI. This CDR3 spans 13 amino acids. DNA for the CDR3: TGTGCCAGCAGTATTGACTTCTACACTGAAGCTTTCTTT. Its protein product is CASSIDFYTEAFF.

This clone was seen only once. The genes are TRBV7-9 and TRBJ2-3, with a weak D call TRBD2 (5 bases). The germline CDR1 and CDR2 sequences are SEHNR and FQNEAQ (reference sequence). V was cut by 0 bases and J by 4 bases, with 5 bases left in between. This CDR3 has 13 amino acids. CDR3 coding DNA: TGTGCCAGCAGCTTAGCGGAGGCAGATACGCAGTATTTT. It encodes CASSLAEADTQYF.

The chain uses TRBV7-8 and TRBJ1-2; D is perhaps TRBD1 (6 bases). V was pared by 5 bases and J by 7 bases, with 11 bases between. The germline gives CDR1 SGHVS, CDR2 FQNEAQ. The CDR3 is made up of 12 amino acids. DNA of the CDR3: TGTGCCAGCAGCACCAGGGGTGGTGGCTACACCTTC. This encodes CASSTRGGGYTF. Full variable domain (missing parts from reference TRBV7-8 and TRBJ1-2): GAGVSQSPRYKVAKRGQDVALRCDPISGHVSLFWYQQALGQGPEFLTYFQNEAQLDKSGLPSDRFFAERPEGSVSTLKIQRTQQEDSAVYLCASSTRGGGYTFGSGTRLTVV.